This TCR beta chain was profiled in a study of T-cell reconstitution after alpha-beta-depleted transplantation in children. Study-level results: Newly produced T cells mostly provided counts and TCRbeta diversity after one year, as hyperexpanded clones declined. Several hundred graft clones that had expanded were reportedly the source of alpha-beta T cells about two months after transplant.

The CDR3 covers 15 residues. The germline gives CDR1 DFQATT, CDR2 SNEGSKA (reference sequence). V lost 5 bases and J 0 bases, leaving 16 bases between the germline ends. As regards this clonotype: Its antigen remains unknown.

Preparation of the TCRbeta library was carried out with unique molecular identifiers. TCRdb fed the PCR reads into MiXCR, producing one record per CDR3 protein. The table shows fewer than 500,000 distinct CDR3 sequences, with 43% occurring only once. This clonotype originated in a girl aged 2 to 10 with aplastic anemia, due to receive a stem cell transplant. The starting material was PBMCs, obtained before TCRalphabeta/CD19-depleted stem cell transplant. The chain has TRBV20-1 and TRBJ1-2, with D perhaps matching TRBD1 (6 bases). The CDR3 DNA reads TGCAGTGCTCGGCCGGGACACAAAGCTAACTATGGCTACACCTTC. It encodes CSARPGHKANYGYTF.